These 26 T cell receptor beta chains share one sample of origin, sequenced in a study of blood T cell repertoires in COVID-19 (dated by TCRdb to the early 2020s). Library prep was done by the immunoSEQ multiplex PCR assay. This is the immuneACCESS table as TCRdb keeps it, with only in-frame sequences that have V and J called. A part of the clones is gone; compared with another copy, unresolved V genes explain less than half, and the rest is unexplained. Here the sample has about 150,000 clones; around 87% occur a single time. The leading ten clones occupy 6% to 7% of the sample. Sequencing used peripheral blood. The source of these receptors is a man older than 75 with acute or convalescent COVID-19.

The chain is built from TRBV15 and TRBJ2-3; D is perhaps TRBD1 (6 bases). CDR3 length: 14 amino acids. Germline-derived CDR1 and CDR2 are LNHNV and YYDKDF (reference sequence). Trimming took 5 bases from V and 2 from J, leaving 11 bases between them. This CDR3 reads CATSPRDTTDTQYF. CDR3 DNA sequence: TGTGCCACCAGCCCCCGGGACACCACAGATACGCAGTATTTT.

The chain links TRBV3-1 (or the pseudogene TRBV3-2) to TRBJ2-7, with TRBD1 identical over 8 bases. The V gene's germline CDR1 is LGHDT and CDR2 YNNKEL (reference sequence). The CDR3 consists of 17 residues. The trim removed 3 bases at V and 0 bases at J, leaving 10 bases unmatched. The CDR3 loop is CASSHGDRDRSSYEQYF. CDR3 in DNA: TGTGCCAGCAGCCACGGGGATCGGGACAGGAGCTCCTACGAGCAGTACTTC.

This chain links TRBV6-5 with TRBJ1-5; D is undetermined. Germline V CDR1 and CDR2: MNHEY, SVGAGI. This CDR3 is 12 amino acids long. V lost 8 bases to trimming and J lost 4 bases, with 9 bases between them. The CDR3 is CASQNRNQPQHF. Written as DNA, the CDR3 is TGTGCCAGCCAGAACAGAAATCAGCCCCAGCATTTT.

The gene calls are TRBV11-3 and TRBJ2-7, with 9 bases fitting TRBD2. The trim removed 5 bases at V and 0 bases at J, leaving 2 bases unmatched. There are 14 residues in the CDR3. Germline-derived CDR1 and CDR2 are SGHNT and YENEEA. CDR3 in DNA: TGTGCCAGCAGCAAGACTAGCGGCTCCTACGAGCAGTACTTC. Its translation is CASSKTSGSYEQYF.

The genes are TRBV10-3 and TRBJ2-7; 13 positions agree with TRBD2. The length of the CDR3 is 14 residues. Germline V gene data show CDR1 as ENHRY and CDR2 as SYGVKD. The V and J ends lost 5 bases and 5 bases, in that order; junction bases with no gene match: 3. DNA for the CDR3: TGTGCCATCAGTCCTACTAGCGGGAGGGACGAGCAGTACTTC. It is translated as CAISPTSGRDEQYF.

The rearrangement uses TRBV18 and TRBJ2-2; 9 nucleotides agree with TRBD1. The CDR3 runs 17 residues. V was pared by 1 base and J by 7 bases, with 10 bases of the junction left unmatched. Per germline, CDR1 KGHSH and CDR2 LQKENI. Written as DNA, the CDR3 is TGTGCCAGCTCACCACTCGGGACAGGGAATACAGGCGGGGAGCTGTTTTTT. It encodes CASSPLGTGNTGGELFF.

The CDR3 sequence is CASSSMSRDRGRVMNEQFF. The DNA of the CDR3 is TGTGCCAGCAGTTCAATGTCCCGGGACAGGGGTCGGGTGATGAATGAGCAGTTCTTC. The V and J genes are TRBV28 and TRBJ2-1; 10 nucleotides align to TRBD1. Germline CDR1 reads MDHEN; CDR2 reads SYDVKM. CDR3 length: 19 residues. V dropped 4 bases and J dropped 7; count of bases not matched to a gene: 19. The full variable domain, completed using reference TRBV28 and TRBJ2-1, is DVKVTQSSRYLVKRTGEKVFLECVQDMDHENMFWYRQDPGLGLRLIYFSYDVKMKEKGDIPEGYSVSREKKERFSLILESASTNQTSMYLCASSSMSRDRGRVMNEQFFGPGTRLTVL.

The chain has TRBV9 and TRBJ1-5; tentatively, D is TRBD1 (5 bases). Germline assignment: CDR1 SGDLS and CDR2 YYNGEE. V gave up 3 bases and J gave up 7 bases, with 17 bases separating them. CDR3 length equals 15 residues. In nucleotides, the CDR3 is TGTGCCAGCAGCGAGTCCCCAGGGCTGGGACAGCCCCAGCATTTT. Encoded protein: CASSESPGLGQPQHF.

This sequence joins TRBV11-1 and TRBJ2-7; tentatively, D is TRBD2 (5 bases). Germline CDR1 and CDR2: SGHAT and FQDESV (reference sequence). V lost 5 bases, J lost 6 bases, and 17 bases lay in between. There are 14 residues in the CDR3. CDR3 sequence: CASSPQTGVGEQYF. The CDR3 nucleotides are TGTGCCAGCAGCCCCCAAACCGGGGTCGGCGAGCAGTACTTC.

The chain is built from TRBV2 and TRBJ2-4; 9 positions match TRBD2. Trimming took 4 bases from V and 0 from J; bases not matched to a gene: 16. Germline V gene lookup returns CDR1 SNHLY and CDR2 FYNNEI. The CDR3 is 20 residues long. The CDR3 spells CASSAFPAVAGVGAKNIQYF. CDR3 nucleotides: TGTGCCAGCAGTGCCTTTCCGGCGGTAGCGGGGGTCGGAGCCAAAAACATTCAGTACTTC.

The chain carries TRBV6-1 and TRBJ2-1; tentatively, D is TRBD1 (6 bases). Germline lookup yields CDR1 MNHNS and CDR2 SASEGT. V lost 3 bases and J lost 4, with 13 bases in between. The CDR3 covers 15 residues. CDR3 DNA: TGTGCCAGCAGTGAGTGGGGACATACTTACAATGAGCAGTTCTTC. Translating gives CASSEWGHTYNEQFF.

The chain is built from TRBV28 and TRBJ2-7, with TRBD2 matching over 12 bases. V was clipped by 5 bases and J by 4 bases; unmatched bases: 9. Looked up from germline, CDR1 is MDHEN and CDR2 is SYDVKM. The CDR3 contains 16 residues. The DNA of the CDR3 is TGTGCCAGCAGTCCCCGGACTAGCGGGAAGTTGTACGAGCAGTACTTC. It is translated as CASSPRTSGKLYEQYF.

This rearrangement joins TRBV6-2 or TRBV6-3 to TRBJ2-7, with TRBD1 as a possible D gene (6 bases). Germline-derived CDR1 and CDR2 are MNHEY and SVGEGT. V was pared by 4 bases and J by 0 bases, with 13 bases between. This CDR3 has 15 amino acids. CDR3 loop: CASSSVDRSSYEQYF. As DNA, the CDR3 is TGTGCCAGCAGTTCCGTGGACAGAAGCTCCTACGAGCAGTACTTC.

This chain joins TRBV18 and TRBJ1-5, with D possibly being TRBD1 (6 bases). The V end lost 2 bases, the J end lost 2 bases, and 10 bases lay between the germline ends. The germline V gene encodes CDR1 KGHSH and CDR2 LQKENI. The CDR3 has 15 amino acids. The CDR3 DNA follows: TGTGCCAGCTCACCAGGGGGCTGGGGCAATCAGCCCCAGCATTTT. This gives the protein CASSPGGWGNQPQHF.

The genes are TRBV4-2 and TRBJ2-1, with 12 bases matching TRBD2. The CDR3 loop spans 21 amino acids. The V and J ends lost 0 bases and 0 bases, in that order; junction bases with no gene match: 12. The V gene's germline CDR1 is LGHNA and CDR2 YNFKEQ. CDR3 amino acids: CASSQDITGLAGPSSYNEQFF. The CDR3, as DNA: TGTGCCAGCAGCCAAGATATAACGGGACTAGCGGGCCCCAGCTCCTACAATGAGCAGTTCTTC.

The chain uses TRBV5-4 and TRBJ2-3, with 8 bases matching TRBD1. The junction had 3 bases not matched to a gene; V was cut back by 2 bases and J by 4 bases. The CDR3 covers 14 residues. CDR1 and CDR2 from the germline V gene are SGHNT and YYREEE (reference sequence). The CDR3 loop reads CASSFRQGPDTQYF. The CDR3 DNA reads TGTGCCAGCAGCTTTCGACAGGGGCCAGATACGCAGTATTTT.

J is TRBJ2-5 and V is TRBV27; 9 nucleotides align to TRBD2. This CDR3 spans 14 amino acids. V shed 6 bases, J shed 5 bases, and the junction held 7 bases outside the gene matches. Germline V lookup: CDR1 MNHEY, CDR2 SMNVEV (reference sequence). The CDR3: CASRGLAGEETQYF. The CDR3 coding sequence is TGTGCCAGCAGAGGGTTAGCGGGAGAGGAGACCCAGTACTTC.

V is TRBV11-3 and J is TRBJ2-5, with 10 positions matching TRBD1. Germline CDR1 SGHNT, CDR2 YENEEA. The ends lost 5 bases at V and 2 bases at J; junction bases unmatched: 5. CDR3 length equals 15 residues. The chain's CDR3 is CASSPDRGRQETQYF. CDR3 coding DNA: TGTGCCAGCAGCCCTGACAGGGGGCGGCAAGAGACCCAGTACTTC.

The chain combines TRBV28 with TRBJ1-3, with 7 bases that match TRBD1. The V and J ends lost 10 bases and 5 bases, in that order; junction bases with no gene match: 14. This CDR3 spans 15 amino acids. Germline V gives CDR1 MDHEN, CDR2 SYDVKM. CDR3 in amino acids: CATVRRTGSRNTIYF. The CDR3 DNA reads TGTGCCACCGTGAGGAGGACAGGTTCTAGAAACACCATATATTTT.

The rearrangement links TRBV18 to TRBJ1-1, with a possible D match to TRBD1 (6 bases). The CDR3 is 15 amino acids. Trimming removed 0 bases at V and 8 bases at J, with 16 bases between. The germline V gene encodes CDR1 KGHSH and CDR2 LQKENI. CDR3 sequence: CASSPPWGGPAEAFF. CDR3 in DNA: TGTGCCAGCTCACCACCGTGGGGGGGGCCGGCCGAAGCTTTCTTT.

The rearrangement joins TRBV5-4 to TRBJ2-3; 9 bases map to TRBD2. Germline CDR1 reads SGHNT; CDR2 reads YYREEE (reference sequence). The ends lost 4 bases at V and 2 bases at J; junction bases unmatched: 8. This CDR3 spans 16 amino acids. This CDR3 is CASSAGGGRPTDTQYF. The DNA of the CDR3 is TGTGCCAGCAGCGCGGGAGGGGGAAGACCCACAGATACGCAGTATTTT.

A single count supports this clone. The chain couples TRBV5-1 to TRBJ2-2; 7 bases fit TRBD2. V gave up 0 bases and J gave up 5 bases; unmatched junction bases: 7. The CDR3 is made up of 16 amino acids. Looked up from germline, CDR1 is SGHRS and CDR2 is YFSETQ. CDR3 loop: CASSLAAGLPTGELFF. The CDR3 DNA reads TGCGCCAGCAGCTTGGCCGCGGGACTACCTACCGGGGAGCTGTTTTTT.

The V gene is TRBV5-1, the J gene TRBJ2-7, with D maybe TRBD2 (6 bases). CDR3 length: 14 amino acids. Germline lookup yields CDR1 SGHRS and CDR2 YFSETQ. V was trimmed by 0 bases and J by 6 bases, leaving 13 bases between them. The CDR3 sequence: CASSLVQAGSEQYF. The CDR3 nucleotides read TGCGCCAGCAGCTTGGTACAGGCCGGGAGCGAGCAGTACTTC.

The table lists this clone with a few counts. The V and J genes are TRBV20-1 and TRBJ2-7, with D perhaps TRBD2 (6 bases). The germline V gene encodes CDR1 DFQATT and CDR2 SNEGSKA (reference sequence). The V end lost 6 bases, the J end lost 6 bases, and 9 bases lay between the germline ends. The CDR3 totals 10 residues. CDR3 in amino acids: CSARGSEQYF. CDR3 DNA sequence: TGCAGTGCCCGGGGGAGCGAGCAGTACTTC.

This clone appeared a single time. The genes are TRBV7-8 and TRBJ1-6, with TRBD1 identical over 9 bases. The CDR3 loop spans 15 amino acids. V was pared by 1 base and J by 8 bases, with 3 bases of the junction left unmatched. The germline gives CDR1 SGHVS, CDR2 FQNEAQ. The CDR3 region is CASSLGDRVYSPLHF. CDR3 DNA: TGTGCCAGCAGCTTAGGGGACAGGGTTTATTCACCCCTCCACTTT.

The genes are TRBV2 and TRBJ1-1, with 7 nucleotides matching TRBD1. Germline CDR1 and CDR2: SNHLY and FYNNEI. Losses at the gene ends were 8 bases for V and 3 bases for J; bases not matched to a gene: 9. The CDR3 extends over 14 amino acids. The DNA of the CDR3 is TGTGCCAGCGGGACAGTTCTCGCCTACACTGAAGCTTTCTTT. This encodes CASGTVLAYTEAFF.